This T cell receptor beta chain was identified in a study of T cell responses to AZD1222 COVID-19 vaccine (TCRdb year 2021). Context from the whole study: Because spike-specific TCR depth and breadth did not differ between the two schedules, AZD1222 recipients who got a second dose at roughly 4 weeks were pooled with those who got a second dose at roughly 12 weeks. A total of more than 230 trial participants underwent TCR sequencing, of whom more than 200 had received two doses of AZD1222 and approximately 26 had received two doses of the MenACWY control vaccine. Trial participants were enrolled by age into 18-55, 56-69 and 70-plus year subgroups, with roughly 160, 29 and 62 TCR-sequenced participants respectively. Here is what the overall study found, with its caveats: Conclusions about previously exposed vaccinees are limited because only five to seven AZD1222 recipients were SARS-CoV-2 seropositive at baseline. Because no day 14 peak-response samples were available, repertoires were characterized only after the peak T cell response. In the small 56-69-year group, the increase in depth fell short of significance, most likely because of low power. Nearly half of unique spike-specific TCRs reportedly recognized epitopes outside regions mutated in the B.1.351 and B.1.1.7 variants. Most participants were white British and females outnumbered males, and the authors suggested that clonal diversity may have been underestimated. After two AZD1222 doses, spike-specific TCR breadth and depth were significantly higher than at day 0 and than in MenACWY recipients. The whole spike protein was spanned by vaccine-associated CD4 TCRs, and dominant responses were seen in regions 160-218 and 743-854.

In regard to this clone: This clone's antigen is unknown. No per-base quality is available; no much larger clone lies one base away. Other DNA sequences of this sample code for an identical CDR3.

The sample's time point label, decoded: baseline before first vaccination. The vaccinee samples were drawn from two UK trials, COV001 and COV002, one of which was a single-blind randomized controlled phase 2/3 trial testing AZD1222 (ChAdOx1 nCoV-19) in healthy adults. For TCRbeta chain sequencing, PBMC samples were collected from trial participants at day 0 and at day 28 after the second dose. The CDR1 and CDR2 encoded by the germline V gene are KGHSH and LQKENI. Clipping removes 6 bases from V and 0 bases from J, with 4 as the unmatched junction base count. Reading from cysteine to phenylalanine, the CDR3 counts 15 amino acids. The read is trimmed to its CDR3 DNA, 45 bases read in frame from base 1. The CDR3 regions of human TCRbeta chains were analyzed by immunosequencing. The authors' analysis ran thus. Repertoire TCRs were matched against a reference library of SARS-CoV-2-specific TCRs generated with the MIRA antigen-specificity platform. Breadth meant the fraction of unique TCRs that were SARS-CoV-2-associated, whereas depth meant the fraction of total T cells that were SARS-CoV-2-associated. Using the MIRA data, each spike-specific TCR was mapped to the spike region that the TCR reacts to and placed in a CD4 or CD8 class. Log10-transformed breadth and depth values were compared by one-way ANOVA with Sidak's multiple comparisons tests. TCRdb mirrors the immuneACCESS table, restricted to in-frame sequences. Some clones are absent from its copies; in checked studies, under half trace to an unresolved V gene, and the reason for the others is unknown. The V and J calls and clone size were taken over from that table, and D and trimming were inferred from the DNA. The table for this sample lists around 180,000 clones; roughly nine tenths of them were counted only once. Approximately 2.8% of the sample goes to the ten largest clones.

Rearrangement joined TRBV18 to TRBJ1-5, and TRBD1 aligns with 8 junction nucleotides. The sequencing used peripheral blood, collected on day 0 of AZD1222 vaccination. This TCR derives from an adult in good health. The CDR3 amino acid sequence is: CASSPQGASNQPQHF. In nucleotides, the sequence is TGTGCCAGCTCGCCCCAGGGGGCTAGCAATCAGCCCCAGCATTTT.